This paragraph covers one TCR beta chain sequence. Germline V gives CDR1 MNHEY, CDR2 SVGAGI. The CDR3 consists of 16 residues. V lost 0 bases, J lost 2 bases, and 12 bases lay in between. Using immunoSEQ multiplex PCR, the repertoire was profiled, and TCRdb retains in-frame clones only, with some absent. The sample consists of 150,000 to 200,000 clones, 86% of them appearing once. The data were taken from a study of blood T cell repertoires in COVID-19. As for the study in general: The cDNA or gDNA used as material had been derived from T cells, B-cell-depleted T cells, or PBMCs.

The chain employs TRBV6-5 and TRBJ2-3, with TRBD2 as a possible D gene (5 bases). This TCR came from a man in his sixties or seventies with acute or convalescent COVID-19. The sample comprised peripheral blood. The DNA for the CDR3 is TGTGCCAGCAGTTACTCCGGACTCACCTACACAGATACGCAGTATTTT. Encoded protein: CASSYSGLTYTDTQYF.